The 27 T cell receptor beta chains below all came from one sample that was sequenced in a study of CD8 T cells in Susac syndrome. 0.5 to 1 ug RNA was reverse transcribed with random hexamers. TCRdb used MiXCR to reprocess the immunoSEQ multiplex PCR reads, holding one entry per CDR3 protein. The sample lists around 270,000 distinct CDR3 sequences; around 91% were seen once. The sample consisted of CD8+ T cells from PBMCs. These receptors were obtained from a human donor with multiple sclerosis.

The gene calls are TRBV20-1 and TRBJ2-5; 7 bases map to TRBD1. Losses at the gene ends were 5 bases for V and 3 bases for J; bases not matched to a gene: 3. The CDR3 covers 12 residues. Germline V gene lookup returns CDR1 DFQATT and CDR2 SNEGSKA (reference sequence). The CDR3 DNA sequence: TGCAGTGCTTCGGACAGGAAAGAGACCCAGTACTTC. It translates to CSASDRKETQYF.

This clonotype came up once. V and J are TRBV6-2 or TRBV6-3 and TRBJ2-3; no reliable D call. V was trimmed by 7 bases and J by 4 bases, leaving 9 bases between them. The CDR3 runs to 12 residues. Germline V gene sequence: CDR1 MNHEY, CDR2 SVGEGT. CDR3 region: CASMLDPDTQYF. In DNA, the CDR3 is TGTGCCAGCATGTTAGACCCAGATACGCAGTATTTT.

The gene calls are TRBV30 and TRBJ1-6, with D unresolved. The CDR3 has 16 residues. V lost 0 bases and J lost 5, with 14 bases in between. Germline CDR1 reads GTSNPN; CDR2 reads SVGIG (reference sequence). The CDR3 DNA is TGTGCCTGGAGTGTGGGTAACAGCCCAAATAATTCACCCCTCCACTTT. It specifies CAWSVGNSPNNSPLHF.

J is TRBJ1-5 and V is TRBV19; no firm D call. Germline loops: CDR1 LNHDA, CDR2 SQIVND (reference sequence). Between the trimmed V and J ends, which lost 6 bases and 9 bases, there was a span of 6 bases. This CDR3 is 10 amino acids long. CDR3 sequence: CASSIRPQHF. The CDR3 DNA is TGTGCCAGTAGCATCAGGCCCCAGCATTTT. The variable domain in full, completed from reference TRBV19 and TRBJ1-5, reads DGGITQSPKYLFRKEGQNVTLSCEQNLNHDAMYWYRQDPGQGLRLIYYSQIVNDFQKGDIAEGYSVSREKKESFPLTVTSAQKNPTAFYLCASSIRPQHFGDGTRLSIL.

The V and J genes are TRBV13 and TRBJ2-1, with a weak D call TRBD2 (5 bases). Trimming shortened V by 6 bases and J by 10 bases, and 10 bases separated the two germline ends. The CDR3 is made up of 11 amino acids. CDR1 is PRHDT, CDR2 FYEKMQ, per germline (reference sequence). As DNA, the CDR3 is TGTGCCAGCAGGCAACTAGGGGAGCAGTTCTTC. The encoded protein is CASRQLGEQFF.

This chain uses TRBV6-2 or TRBV6-3 with TRBJ1-5; no definite D call. Trimming cost V 3 bases and J 3 bases, with 12 bases left between them. CDR3 length: 15 amino acids. Germline CDR1 reads MNHEY; CDR2 reads SVGEGT. The CDR3 spells CASSYTEPTNQPQHF. The CDR3 DNA reads TGTGCCAGCAGTTATACCGAGCCCACCAATCAGCCCCAGCATTTT.

The chain is built from TRBV9 and TRBJ1-1; tentatively, D is TRBD1 (6 bases). V lost 2 bases to trimming and J lost 5 bases, with 16 bases between them. This CDR3 has 15 residues. Germline CDR1 SGDLS, CDR2 YYNGEE. The CDR3 loop is CASSVGTLGGTEAFF. DNA for the CDR3: TGTGCCAGCAGCGTGGGGACACTGGGGGGGACTGAAGCTTTCTTT.

This chain joins TRBV2 and TRBJ2-5, with D possibly matching TRBD1 (5 bases). The V gene's germline CDR1 is SNHLY and CDR2 FYNNEI. V was shortened by 3 bases and J by 5 bases, with 13 bases between the two germline ends. The CDR3 has 14 amino acids. As DNA, the CDR3 is TGTGCCAGCAGTGAGGCCAGGGTCCGGGAGACCCAGTACTTC. This sequence encodes CASSEARVRETQYF.

As DNA, the CDR3 is TGTGCCAGCAGCTATCGAACAGGGGTTAGTTACTTC. The encoded protein is CASSYRTGVSYF. The rearrangement joins TRBV6-6 to TRBJ2-7; TRBD1 matches at 7 bases. CDR3 length equals 12 residues. Germline V CDR1 and CDR2: MNHNY, SVGAGI (reference sequence). V lost 6 bases, J lost 13 bases, and 12 bases stayed unmatched.

The chain uses TRBV12-3 or TRBV12-4 and TRBJ2-1, with 7 bases aligning to TRBD2. The CDR3 is 15 amino acids. Trimming took 4 bases from V and 6 from J; bases not matched to a gene: 9. The DNA of the CDR3 is TGTGCCAGCAGTTATCGGGGGGTTTTCTCCAATGAGCAGTTCTTC. This sequence encodes CASSYRGVFSNEQFF.

The chain combines TRBV3-1 with TRBJ2-1; the match to TRBD2 covers 7 bases. V was clipped by 1 base and J by 1 base; unmatched bases: 4. This CDR3 has 16 residues. Germline CDR1 is LGHDT and CDR2 is YNNKEL (reference sequence). The CDR3 loop reads CASSQVLARSYNEQFF. The CDR3 DNA follows: TGTGCCAGCAGCCAAGTACTAGCGAGGTCCTACAATGAGCAGTTCTTC.

The chain uses TRBV2 and TRBJ2-7; D is ambiguous. The V and J ends lost 2 bases and 2 bases respectively, with 16 bases between them. The CDR3 has 16 residues. Germline V CDR1 and CDR2: SNHLY, FYNNEI. CDR3 region: CASSEPRLREPYEQYF. CDR3 DNA: TGTGCCAGCAGTGAACCCCGCCTTAGAGAGCCCTACGAGCAGTACTTC.

The gene calls are TRBV7-9 and TRBJ2-3; 9 nucleotides line up with TRBD1. V lost 5 bases, J lost 2 bases, and 11 bases stayed unmatched. Germline V gene lookup returns CDR1 SEHNR and CDR2 FQNEAQ (reference sequence). This CDR3 contains 17 residues. The CDR3 coding sequence is TGTGCCAGCAGCATAACTCCGGGACAGGGTCCCACAGATACGCAGTATTTT. The encoded protein is CASSITPGQGPTDTQYF.

The CDR3 region is CSARDTGRPASSLYEQYF. CDR3 DNA sequence: TGCAGTGCTAGAGATACTGGGAGACCGGCTAGCTCTCTCTACGAGCAGTACTTC. The chain is built from TRBV20-1 and TRBJ2-7; D possibly corresponds to TRBD2 (5 bases). The V end lost 0 bases, the J end lost 3 bases, and 24 bases lay between the germline ends. CDR3 size: 18 residues. Germline V gene data show CDR1 as DFQATT and CDR2 as SNEGSKA (reference sequence).

Written as DNA, the CDR3 is TGTGCCAGCAGCCAAGGGCTAGCGGATTCCTACAATGAGCAGTTCTTC. It translates to CASSQGLADSYNEQFF. The V gene is TRBV4-2, the J gene TRBJ2-1, with 7 bases lining up with TRBD2. Germline loops: CDR1 LGHNA, CDR2 YNFKEQ. This CDR3 region has 16 residues. With V trimmed by 1 base and J by 1 base, 4 bases remained unmatched.

The chain has TRBV28 and TRBJ2-7; unclear D gene. The CDR3 length is 17 residues. V gave up 7 bases and J gave up 1 base, with 23 bases separating them. Germline lookup yields CDR1 MDHEN and CDR2 SYDVKM. The CDR3 DNA reads as TGTGCCAGCACCGCCTTCCTGGAGAGAATCGAGTCCTACGAGCAGTACTTC. As protein: CASTAFLERIESYEQYF.

The J gene is TRBJ2-3, the V gene TRBV27; D not certain. Germline CDR1 reads MNHEY; CDR2 reads SMNVEV (reference sequence). The CDR3 runs 12 residues. Trimming took 5 bases from V and 6 from J, leaving 9 bases between them. CDR3 amino acids: CASSPRFDTQYF. The CDR3 region has the DNA TGTGCCAGCAGTCCCCGGTTTGATACGCAGTATTTT.

The CDR3 DNA is TGTGCCAGCAGCCGAGACGGCGGATACTCTGGAAACACCATATATTTT. Translated, it gives CASSRDGGYSGNTIYF. V is TRBV14 and J is TRBJ1-3; D is undetermined. Germline loops: CDR1 SGHDN, CDR2 FVKESK. Trimming cost V 4 bases and J 0 bases, with 13 bases left between them. This CDR3 region has 16 residues.

The rearrangement joins TRBV3-1 to TRBJ2-1; a possible D gene is TRBD2 (7 bases). The CDR3 is made up of 16 amino acids. Between the trimmed V and J ends, which lost 0 bases and 7 bases, there was a span of 16 bases. Germline CDR1 and CDR2: LGHDT and YNNKEL (reference sequence). CDR3 coding DNA: TGTGCCAGCAGCCAAGATCTGGAGGGGGAGGGAAATGAGCAGTTCTTC. Translation: CASSQDLEGEGNEQFF.

The V call is TRBV5-6, the J call TRBJ2-7, with D perhaps assigned TRBD1 or TRBD2 (5 bases each). V lost 4 bases, J lost 3 bases, and 11 bases lay in between. CDR1 is SGHDT and CDR2 is YYEEEE in the germline V gene. The CDR3 consists of 13 residues. The CDR3 nucleotides read TGTGCCAGCAGCCCGGGACGGAACTACGAGCAGTACTTC. Encoded protein: CASSPGRNYEQYF.

The rearrangement links TRBV9 to TRBJ2-2, with TRBD1 identical over 7 bases. Losses at the gene ends were 3 bases for V and 1 base for J; bases not matched to a gene: 12. The germline V gene has CDR1 SGDLS and CDR2 YYNGEE. The CDR3 sequence is 18 residues long. CDR3 nucleotides: TGTGCCAGCAGCGCCAGGATCGGACAGGAGCAGAACACCGGGGAGCTGTTTTTT. Protein sequence: CASSARIGQEQNTGELFF.

The chain uses TRBV9 and TRBJ1-1; 7 bases fit TRBD1. Germline CDR1 SGDLS, CDR2 YYNGEE. CDR3 length: 14 residues. The ends lost 3 bases at V and 1 base at J; junction bases unmatched: 3. CDR3 DNA: TGTGCCAGCAGCGGGAGGACAGGGAACACTGAAGCTTTCTTT. Residues: CASSGRTGNTEAFF.

The chain carries TRBV12-3 or TRBV12-4 and TRBJ2-3, with D possibly being TRBD2 (6 bases). The V end was cut by 8 bases, the J end by 2 bases, with 17 bases between. This CDR3 has 15 residues. Written as DNA, the CDR3 is TGTGCCAGCGGAGGGTCTTTAGGAACCACAGATACGCAGTATTTT. It is translated as CASGGSLGTTDTQYF.

This chain joins TRBV4-3 and TRBJ2-5, with 11 bases matching TRBD1. The CDR3 length is 15 residues. J gave up 5 bases and V 4 bases, and 6 bases lay outside the gene matches. The germline gives CDR1 LGHNA, CDR2 YSLEER. The CDR3 DNA reads as TGCGCCAGCAGCCTCGGACAGGGGGCATTGGAGACCCAGTACTTC. Its protein product is CASSLGQGALETQYF.

The rearrangement uses TRBV7-2 and TRBJ1-1, with a weak D call TRBD1 (5 bases). Germline V gene lookup returns CDR1 SGHTA and CDR2 FQGNSA. V was shortened by 5 bases and J by 0 bases, with 13 bases between the two germline ends. The CDR3 has 15 residues. CDR3 amino acids: CASSRAGWLNTEAFF. The CDR3 DNA is TGTGCCAGCAGCCGGGCAGGGTGGTTGAACACTGAAGCTTTCTTT.

The genes are TRBV5-4 and TRBJ2-7; 13 bases align to TRBD2. V was pared by 3 bases and J by 6 bases, with 9 bases of the junction left unmatched. The germline gives CDR1 SGHNT, CDR2 YYREEE (reference sequence). The CDR3 sequence is 16 residues long. The CDR3 DNA sequence: TGTGCCAGCAGCTATGGACTAGCGGGAGAAGGAGGCGAGCAGTACTTC. This encodes CASSYGLAGEGGEQYF. The full variable domain, completed using reference TRBV5-4 and TRBJ2-7, is ETGVTQSPTHLIKTRGQQVTLRCSSQSGHNTVSWYQQALGQGPQFIFQYYREEENGRGNFPPRFSGLQFPNYSSELNVNALELDDSALYLCASSYGLAGEGGEQYFGPGTRLTVT.

This rearrangement joins TRBV19 to TRBJ2-2; D is unclear. This CDR3 contains 12 residues. The germline CDR1 and CDR2 sequences are LNHDA and SQIVND (reference sequence). Trimming shortened V by 7 bases and J by 4 bases, and 7 bases separated the two germline ends. CDR3 residues: CASTLVTGELFF. The DNA of the CDR3 is TGTGCCAGTACTTTGGTCACCGGGGAGCTGTTTTTT. Based on the CDR3 plus reference TRBV19 and TRBJ2-2, the full variable domain is DGGITQSPKYLFRKEGQNVTLSCEQNLNHDAMYWYRQDPGQGLRLIYYSQIVNDFQKGDIAEGYSVSREKKESFPLTVTSAQKNPTAFYLCASTLVTGELFFGEGSRLTVL.